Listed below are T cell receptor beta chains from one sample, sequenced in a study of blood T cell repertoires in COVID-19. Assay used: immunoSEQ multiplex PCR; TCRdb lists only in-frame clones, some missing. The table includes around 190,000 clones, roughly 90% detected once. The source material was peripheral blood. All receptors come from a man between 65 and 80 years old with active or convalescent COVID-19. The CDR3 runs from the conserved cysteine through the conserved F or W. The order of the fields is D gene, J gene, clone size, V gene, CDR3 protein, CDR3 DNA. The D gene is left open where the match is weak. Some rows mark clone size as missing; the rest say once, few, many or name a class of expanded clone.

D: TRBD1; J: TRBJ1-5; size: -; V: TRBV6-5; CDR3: CASRSRGRSNQPQHF; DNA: TGTGCCAGCAGGTCCAGGGGGCGCAGCAATCAGCCCCAGCATTTT
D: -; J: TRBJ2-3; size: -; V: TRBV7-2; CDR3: CASSSLQGTDTQYF; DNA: TGTGCCAGCAGCTCGTTACAGGGTACAGATACGCAGTATTTT
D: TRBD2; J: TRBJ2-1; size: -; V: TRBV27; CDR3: CASSSLSGGADEQFF; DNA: TGTGCCAGCAGTTCCCTCAGCGGGGGGGCGGATGAGCAGTTCTTC
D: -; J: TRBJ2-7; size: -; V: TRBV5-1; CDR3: CASSPGTPGPAYEQYF; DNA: TGCGCCAGCAGCCCGGGGACACCGGGACCCGCCTACGAGCAGTACTTC
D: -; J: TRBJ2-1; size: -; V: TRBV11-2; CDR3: CASSYYSSYNEQFF; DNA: TGTGCCAGCAGCTATTATAGCTCCTACAATGAGCAGTTCTTC
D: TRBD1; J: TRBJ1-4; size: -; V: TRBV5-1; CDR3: CASSLASGTGHPEGEKLFF; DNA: TGCGCCAGCAGCTTGGCCAGTGGGACAGGACACCCCGAGGGGGAAAAACTGTTTTTT
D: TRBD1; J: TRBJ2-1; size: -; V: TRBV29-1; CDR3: CSAQTGGNEQFF; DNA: TGCAGCGCCCAGACAGGGGGCAATGAGCAGTTCTTC
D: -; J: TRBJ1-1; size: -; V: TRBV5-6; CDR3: CASSFAGRQTEAFF; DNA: TGTGCCAGCAGCTTTGCAGGGAGGCAGACTGAAGCTTTCTTT
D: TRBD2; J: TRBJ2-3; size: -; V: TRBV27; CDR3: CASGKRLAGRTDTQYF; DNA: TGTGCCAGCGGCAAAAGACTAGCGGGCCGCACAGATACGCAGTATTTT
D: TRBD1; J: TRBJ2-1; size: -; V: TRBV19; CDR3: CASSTALGQGYNEQFF; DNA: TGTGCCAGTAGCACCGCCTTGGGACAGGGGTACAATGAGCAGTTCTTC
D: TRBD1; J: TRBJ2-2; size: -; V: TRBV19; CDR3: CASSPQGLGQIGEELFF; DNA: TGTGCCAGTAGTCCCCAGGGGTTGGGACAGATCGGCGAGGAGCTGTTTTTT
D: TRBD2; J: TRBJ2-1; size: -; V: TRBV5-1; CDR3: CASSISSGGSFNEQFF; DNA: TGCGCCAGCAGCATATCCTCGGGAGGATCCTTCAATGAGCAGTTCTTC
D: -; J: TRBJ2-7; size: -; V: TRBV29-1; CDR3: CSVEGGTPGPYEQYF; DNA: TGCAGCGTTGAAGGTGGGACTCCCGGACCCTACGAGCAGTACTTC
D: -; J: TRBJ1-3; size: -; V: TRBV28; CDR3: CASSGQSLSGNTIYF; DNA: TGTGCCAGCAGCGGACAGAGTCTCTCTGGAAACACCATATATTTT
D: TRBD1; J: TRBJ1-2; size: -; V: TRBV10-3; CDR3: CAIAGTGGDGYTF; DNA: TGTGCCATTGCCGGGACAGGGGGCGACGGCTACACCTTC
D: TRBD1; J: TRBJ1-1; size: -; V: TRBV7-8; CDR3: CASSYPTGRNTEAFF; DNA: TGTGCCAGCAGCTACCCGACAGGGCGGAACACTGAAGCTTTCTTT
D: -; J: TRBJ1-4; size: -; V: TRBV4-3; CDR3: CASSQDSRVGEKLFF; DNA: TGCGCCAGCAGCCAAGATTCGAGGGTCGGGGAAAAACTGTTTTTT
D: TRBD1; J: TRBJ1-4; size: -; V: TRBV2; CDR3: CASTLGGTGIEKLFF; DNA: TGTGCCAGCACCCTAGGGGGGACAGGAATTGAAAAACTGTTTTTT
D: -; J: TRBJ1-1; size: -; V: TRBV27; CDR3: CASSDWGGQNTEAFF; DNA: TGTGCCAGCAGTGACTGGGGGGGCCAGAACACTGAAGCTTTCTTT
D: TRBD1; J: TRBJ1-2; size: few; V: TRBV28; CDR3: CASSLPGQGDGYTF; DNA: TGTGCCAGCAGTCTTCCGGGACAGGGCGACGGCTACACCTTC
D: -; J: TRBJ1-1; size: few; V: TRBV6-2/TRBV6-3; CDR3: CASSYQGLNTEAFF; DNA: TGTGCCAGCAGTTACCAGGGCTTGAACACTGAAGCTTTCTTT
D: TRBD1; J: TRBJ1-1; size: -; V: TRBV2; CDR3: CASRERDRVNTEAFF; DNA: TGTGCCAGCAGGGAGCGTGACAGGGTTAACACTGAAGCTTTCTTT
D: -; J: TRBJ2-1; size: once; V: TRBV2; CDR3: CASSEWGSGYNEQFF; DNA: TGTGCCAGCAGTGAATGGGGCAGTGGCTACAATGAGCAGTTCTTC
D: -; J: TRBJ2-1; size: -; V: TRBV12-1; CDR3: CASSTPCRGDEQFF; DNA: TGTGCCAGCAGCACTCCCTGCAGGGGAGACGAGCAGTTCTTC
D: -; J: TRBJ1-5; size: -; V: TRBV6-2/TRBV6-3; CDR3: CASSYRGFNQPQHF; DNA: TGTGCCAGCAGTTACAGAGGGTTCAATCAGCCCCAGCATTTT
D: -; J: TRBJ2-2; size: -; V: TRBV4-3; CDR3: CASSQDPQLNTGELFF; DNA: TGCGCCAGCAGCCAAGACCCTCAACTAAACACCGGGGAGCTGTTTTTT
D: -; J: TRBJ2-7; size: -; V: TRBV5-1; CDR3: CASSLEGASEQYF; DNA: TGCGCCAGCAGCTTGGAAGGGGCCAGCGAGCAGTACTTC
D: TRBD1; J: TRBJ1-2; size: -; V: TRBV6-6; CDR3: CASSPGTETYGYTF; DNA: TGTGCCAGCAGCCCCGGGACAGAGACCTATGGCTACACCTTC
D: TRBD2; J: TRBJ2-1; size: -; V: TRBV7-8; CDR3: CASSTGTSGGRENEQFF; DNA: TGTGCCAGCAGCACCGGGACTAGCGGGGGGCGTGAGAATGAGCAGTTCTTC
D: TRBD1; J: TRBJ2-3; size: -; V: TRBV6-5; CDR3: CASSLQGALTDTQYF; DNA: TGTGCCAGCAGCCTACAGGGGGCGCTCACAGATACGCAGTATTTT
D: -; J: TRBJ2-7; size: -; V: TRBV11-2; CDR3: CASSLGRRGTYEQYF; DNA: TGTGCCAGCAGCTTAGGTCGCCGGGGTACGTACGAGCAGTACTTC
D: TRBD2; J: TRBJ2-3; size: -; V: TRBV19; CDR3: CASSLAGVKDTQYF; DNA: TGTGCCAGTAGTCTAGCGGGGGTTAAAGATACGCAGTATTTT
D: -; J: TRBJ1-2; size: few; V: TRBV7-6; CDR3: CASSLAGGVNGYTF; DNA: TGTGCCAGCAGCTTAGCTGGAGGGGTGAATGGCTACACCTTC
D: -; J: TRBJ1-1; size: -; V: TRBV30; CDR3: CAWDRSNTEAFF; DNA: TGTGCCTGGGACAGGTCGAACACTGAAGCTTTCTTT
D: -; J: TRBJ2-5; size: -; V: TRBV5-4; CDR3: CASSFGQRNQETQYF; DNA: TGTGCCAGCAGCTTCGGACAGCGAAACCAAGAGACCCAGTACTTC
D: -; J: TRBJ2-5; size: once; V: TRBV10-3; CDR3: CAISMDSQETQYF; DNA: TGTGCCATCAGTATGGACAGCCAAGAGACCCAGTACTTC
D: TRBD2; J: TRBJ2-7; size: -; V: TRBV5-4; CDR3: CASSSGLAGIDEQYF; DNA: TGTGCCAGCAGCTCGGGACTAGCGGGCATTGACGAGCAGTACTTC
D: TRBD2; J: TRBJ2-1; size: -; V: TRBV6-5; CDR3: CASSISGVIYNEQFF; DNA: TGTGCCAGCAGTATTAGCGGGGTGATCTACAATGAGCAGTTCTTC
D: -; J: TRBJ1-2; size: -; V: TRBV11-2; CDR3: CASSPPGRNYGYTF; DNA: TGTGCCAGCAGCCCCCCAGGGAGGAACTATGGCTACACCTTC
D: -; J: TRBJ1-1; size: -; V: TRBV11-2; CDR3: CASSPRGPTEAFF; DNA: TGTGCCAGCAGCCCCAGGGGCCCTACTGAAGCTTTCTTT
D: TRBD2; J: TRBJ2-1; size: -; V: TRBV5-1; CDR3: CASSLARSSGRAGNEQFF; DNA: TGCGCCAGCAGCTTGGCCCGGTCTAGCGGGAGGGCGGGGAATGAGCAGTTCTTC
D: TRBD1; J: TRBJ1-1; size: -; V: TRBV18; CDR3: CASSFRTGGNTEAFF; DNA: TGTGCCAGCTCGTTCCGGACAGGGGGGAACACTGAAGCTTTCTTT
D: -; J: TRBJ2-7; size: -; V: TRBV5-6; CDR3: CASSGGPYEQYF; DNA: TGTGCCAGCAGCGGAGGGCCTTACGAGCAGTACTTC
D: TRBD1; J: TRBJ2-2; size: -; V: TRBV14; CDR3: CASRLTGVAGELFF; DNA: TGTGCCAGCAGGCTTACAGGGGTGGCCGGGGAGCTGTTTTTT
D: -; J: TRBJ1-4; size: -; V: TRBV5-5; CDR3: CASSQDSPEKLFF; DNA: TGTGCCAGCAGCCAGGACAGCCCTGAAAAACTGTTTTTT
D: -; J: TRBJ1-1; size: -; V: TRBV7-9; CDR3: CASSLTGSASEAFF; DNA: TGTGCCAGCAGCTTAACAGGGAGTGCCTCTGAAGCTTTCTTT
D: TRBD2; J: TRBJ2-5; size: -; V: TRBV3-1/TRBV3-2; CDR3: CASSQDLLAGTRQETQYF; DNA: TGTGCCAGCAGCCAAGATTTACTAGCGGGAACACGTCAAGAGACCCAGTACTTC
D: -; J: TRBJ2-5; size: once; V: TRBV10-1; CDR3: CASPRRAQETQYF; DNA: TGCGCCAGCCCCCGGAGAGCTCAAGAGACCCAGTACTTC
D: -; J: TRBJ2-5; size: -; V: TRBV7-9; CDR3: CASSLAGPIVAQYF; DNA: TGTGCCAGCAGCTTAGCGGGGCCCATTGTGGCCCAGTACTTC
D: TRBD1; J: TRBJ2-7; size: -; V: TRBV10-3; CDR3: CAINQRGPVYEQYF; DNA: TGTGCCATCAACCAAAGGGGGCCAGTCTACGAGCAGTACTTC
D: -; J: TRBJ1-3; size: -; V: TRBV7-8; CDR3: CASSGQLSGNTIYF; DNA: TGTGCCAGCAGTGGACAGCTCTCTGGAAACACCATATATTTT
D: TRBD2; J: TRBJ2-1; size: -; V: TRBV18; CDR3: CASSPLTAGDEQFF; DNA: TGTGCCAGCTCACCGTTGACGGCGGGGGATGAGCAGTTCTTC
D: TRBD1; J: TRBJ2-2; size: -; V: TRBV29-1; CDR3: CSVGQTNTGELFF; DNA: TGCAGCGTGGGACAGACGAACACCGGGGAGCTGTTTTTT
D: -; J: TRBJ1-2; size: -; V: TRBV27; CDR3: CASSTGMHGYTF; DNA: TGTGCCAGCAGCACAGGGATGCATGGCTACACCTTC
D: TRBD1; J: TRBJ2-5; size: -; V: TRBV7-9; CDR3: CASSLVDRGSETQYF; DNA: TGTGCCAGCAGCTTAGTTGACAGGGGGTCAGAGACCCAGTACTTC
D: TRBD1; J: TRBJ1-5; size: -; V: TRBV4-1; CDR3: CASSQGTGRSQPQHF; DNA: TGCGCCAGCAGCCAAGGGACAGGGAGGTCCCAGCCCCAGCATTTT
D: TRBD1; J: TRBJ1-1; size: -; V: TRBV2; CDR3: CASLNRQGWTEAFF; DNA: TGTGCCAGCTTGAATAGACAGGGGTGGACTGAAGCTTTCTTT